A selection of T cell receptor beta chains follows, all from one sample in a study of sequential checkpoint blockade in melanoma. Here immunoSEQ multiplex PCR was the method, and the copy in TCRdb shows in-frame clones only, minus some. The sample consists of around 2,500 clones, 22% of them appearing once. The specimen comprised tumor tissue (inferred from file names), sampled from a patient given nivolumab and ipilimumab in sequence. All receptors derive from a human donor with melanoma. The CDR3 runs from the conserved cysteine through the conserved F or W. The D gene is left open where the match is weak. Some rows mark clone size as missing; the rest say once, few, many or name a class of expanded clone.

.	TRBJ1-2	many	TRBV11-3	CASSPNTREGYGYTF	TGTGCCAGCAGCCCCAATACTCGGGAAGGCTATGGCTACACCTTC
.	TRBJ1-2	medium-sized	TRBV6-8	CASSAQEHYGYTF	TGTGCCAGCAGTGCTCAGGAACACTATGGCTACACCTTC
TRBD2	TRBJ2-3	.	TRBV9	CASSVDLARGADTQYF	TGTGCCAGCAGCGTAGACCTAGCTCGGGGGGCAGATACGCAGTATTTT
TRBD1	TRBJ1-1	large	TRBV11-3	CASSVAGTGNTEAFF	TGTGCCAGCAGCGTGGCCGGGACAGGGAACACTGAAGCTTTCTTT
TRBD1	TRBJ2-5	few	TRBV30	CAWSSLPGTGGEETQYF	TGTGCCTGGAGTAGTCTTCCAGGGACAGGGGGCGAAGAGACCCAGTACTTC
TRBD2	TRBJ2-1	.	TRBV19	CASRVTGTSGDNEQFF	TGTGCCAGTAGGGTAACTGGGACTAGCGGTGACAATGAGCAGTTCTTC
TRBD1	TRBJ1-4	medium-sized	TRBV11-3	CASSENRGLNEKLFF	TGTGCCAGCAGCGAGAACAGGGGACTAAATGAAAAACTGTTTTTT
.	TRBJ2-1	large	TRBV6-8	CASSGGLDYNEQFF	TGTGCCAGCAGTGGGGGTCTTGACTACAATGAGCAGTTCTTC
TRBD1	TRBJ1-1	few	TRBV9	CASSPRDRGNEAFF	TGTGCCAGCAGCCCCCGGGACAGGGGGAATGAAGCTTTCTTT
.	TRBJ1-1	few	TRBV7-4	CASSSGGYTEAFF	TGTGCCAGCAGCTCCGGGGGGTACACTGAAGCTTTCTTT
TRBD2	TRBJ2-7	.	TRBV30	CAWSPLGGGSSYEQYF	TGTGCCTGGAGTCCCCTGGGTGGCGGGAGCTCCTACGAGCAGTACTTC
.	TRBJ2-5	medium-sized	TRBV9	CASSVGGGLETQYF	TGTGCCAGCAGCGTAGGTGGGGGTTTGGAGACCCAGTACTTC
.	TRBJ1-1	medium-sized	TRBV28	CASSKTGWGNTEAFF	TGTGCCAGCAGTAAAACAGGGTGGGGGAACACTGAAGCTTTCTTT
.	TRBJ1-2	medium-sized	TRBV23-1	CASSPTVVYGYTF	TGCGCCAGCAGCCCGACAGTAGTCTATGGCTACACCTTC
TRBD1	TRBJ1-3	.	TRBV11-3	CASSPQQGAGNTIYF	TGTGCCAGCAGCCCTCAACAGGGGGCTGGAAACACCATATATTTT
.	TRBJ1-2	.	TRBV14	CASSYYQGEPSGYTF	TGTGCCAGCAGCTATTACCAGGGAGAGCCCAGTGGCTACACCTTC
.	TRBJ1-1	.	TRBV9	CASSVVGGSNTEAFF	TGTGCCAGCAGCGTAGTTGGAGGGTCAAACACTGAAGCTTTCTTT
.	TRBJ2-5	few	TRBV28	CASLSPGPLALGTQYF	TGTGCCAGCCTAAGCCCGGGACCCCTGGCCCTTGGGACCCAGTACTTC
TRBD2	TRBJ2-5	.	TRBV6-8	CASSYSRKGGGGQETQYF	TGTGCCAGCAGTTACTCGAGGAAGGGCGGGGGAGGGCAAGAGACCCAGTACTTC
TRBD1	TRBJ1-4	few	TRBV6-8	CASVQGVGDEKLFF	TGTGCCAGCGTCCAGGGGGTGGGGGATGAAAAACTGTTTTTT
.	TRBJ1-5	few	TRBV28	CASSRPQSNQPQHF	TGTGCCAGCAGTCGACCTCAGAGCAATCAGCCCCAGCATTTT
TRBD2	TRBJ2-2	medium-sized	TRBV11-3	CASSPQRLAGGRGELFF	TGTGCCAGCAGCCCCCAAAGGCTAGCGGGAGGTCGTGGGGAGCTGTTTTTT
.	TRBJ1-2	few	TRBV28	CASSGDGPYGYTF	TGTGCCAGCAGTGGCGACGGGCCCTATGGCTACACCTTC
TRBD1	TRBJ1-1	.	TRBV5-1	CASSGTGVMNTEAFF	TGCGCCTCCTCAGGGACAGGGGTTATGAACACTGAAGCTTTCTTT
.	TRBJ2-7	.	TRBV25-1	CASSEHRWLSYEQYF	TGTGCCAGCAGTGAACACAGGTGGCTCTCCTACGAGCAGTACTTC
TRBD2	TRBJ2-7	.	TRBV10-2	CAISKTSGSGEQYF	TGCGCCATCTCAAAGACTAGCGGGAGCGGAGAGCAGTACTTC
.	TRBJ2-1	.	TRBV18	CASSPQGRNNEQFF	TGTGCCAGCTCACCACAGGGGAGAAACAATGAGCAGTTCTTC
.	TRBJ2-7	.	TRBV28	CASSLGGPYEQYF	TGTGCCAGCAGTTTAGGGGGACCCTACGAGCAGTACTTC
TRBD2	TRBJ2-2	once	TRBV19	CASKPAGVSSNTGELFF	TGTGCCAGTAAGCCAGCGGGAGTTAGCTCGAACACCGGGGAGCTGTTTTTT